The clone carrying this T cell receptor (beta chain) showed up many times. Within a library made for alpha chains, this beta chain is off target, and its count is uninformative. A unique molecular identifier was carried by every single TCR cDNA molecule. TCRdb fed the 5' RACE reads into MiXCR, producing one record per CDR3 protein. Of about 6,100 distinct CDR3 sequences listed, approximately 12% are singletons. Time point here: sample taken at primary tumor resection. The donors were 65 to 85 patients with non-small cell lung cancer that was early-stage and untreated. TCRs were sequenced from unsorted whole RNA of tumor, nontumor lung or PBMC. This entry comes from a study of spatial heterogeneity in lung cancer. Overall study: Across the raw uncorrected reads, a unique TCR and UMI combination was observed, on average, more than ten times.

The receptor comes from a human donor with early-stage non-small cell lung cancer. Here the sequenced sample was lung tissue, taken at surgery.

The CDR3 DNA is TGTGCCACCCGAGGGGGGGCTGCTAACTATGGCTACACCTTC. This gives the protein CATRGGAANYGYTF. V and J are TRBV10-3 and TRBJ1-2; TRBD1 might be the D (6 bases). Germline V gene lookup returns CDR1 ENHRY and CDR2 SYGVKD. The V and J ends lost 10 bases and 0 bases respectively, with 15 bases between them. The CDR3 length is 14 residues.